Listed here are 25 T cell receptor beta chains from one sample, sequenced in a study of response to subunit inactivated influenza vaccine. TCRdb itself ran the RT-PCR reads through MiXCR, one entry per CDR3 protein. The sample carries more than 150,000 distinct CDR3 sequences, approximately 12% recorded once. Specimen: CD8+ T cells sorted from PBMCs, collected 23 months after vaccination. The receptors shown here come from a man aged 50 to 69 who received an inactivated influenza vaccine.

The gene calls are TRBV4-1 and TRBJ1-1, with 9 bases identical to TRBD1. This CDR3 is 14 amino acids long. The germline CDR1 and CDR2 sequences are MGHRA and YSYEKL. Trimming removed 8 bases from V and 4 bases from J; junction bases left unmatched: 8. CDR3 sequence (DNA): TGCGCCAGCTCCCGACAGGGGGTGTTCACTGAAGCTTTCTTT. Its protein is CASSRQGVFTEAFF.

This clonotype was seen a handful of times. The chain links TRBV5-1 to TRBJ2-1; 9 bases match TRBD1. V lost 1 base and J lost 8; bases outside the gene matches: 7. This CDR3 has 15 amino acids. Looked up from germline, CDR1 is SGHRS and CDR2 is YFSETQ. DNA for the CDR3: TGCGCCAGCAGCTTGTCTACAGGGGGCTTGGATGAGCAGTTCTTC. Its translation is CASSLSTGGLDEQFF.

This clonotype was recorded a few times. Germline and junction disagree at one end, which may indicate a read error. This chain joins TRBV6-2 or TRBV6-3 and TRBJ2-1; 7 bases are a match to TRBD1. The germline V gene encodes CDR1 MNHEY and CDR2 SVGEGT. The CDR3 runs 11 residues. This chain's CDR3 is CASSYPGTVSF. The DNA for the CDR3 is TGTGCCAGCAGTTACCCCGGGACAGTCTCGTTC.

The sample holds many counts of this clonotype. The V gene is TRBV7-9, the J gene TRBJ1-2, with 8 bases matching TRBD1. Germline V gene lookup returns CDR1 SEHNR and CDR2 FQNEAQ (reference sequence). The J segment lost 5 bases and the V segment lost 1 base, leaving 3 bases of the junction unmatched. CDR3 length: 14 amino acids. The CDR3 is CASSLGQGAYGYTF. The CDR3 bases are TGTGCCAGCAGCTTAGGTCAGGGGGCTTATGGCTACACCTTC.

This clonotype was seen many times. The J gene is TRBJ2-1, the V gene TRBV4-3; 8 nucleotides match TRBD2. There are 16 residues in the CDR3. V was pared by 0 bases and J by 2 bases, with 3 bases of the junction left unmatched. Germline assignment: CDR1 LGHNA and CDR2 YSLEER. CDR3 coding DNA: TGCGCCAGCAGCCAAGATCGAGCGGGGGCCTACAATGAGCAGTTCTTC. Translation: CASSQDRAGAYNEQFF.

This clonotype has just a few counts. The V call is TRBV27, the J call TRBJ2-3; D not certain. The J call is doubtful: the DNA matches TRBJ1-5 better. Germline V gene sequence: CDR1 MNHEY, CDR2 SMNVEV (reference sequence). The CDR3 consists of 16 residues. CDR3 protein: CASSLSFPALEDTQHF. Written as DNA, the CDR3 is TGTGCCAGCAGTTTATCGTTCCCAGCGCTCGAGGATACGCAGCATTTT.

The rearrangement links TRBV7-2 to TRBJ2-7, with D tentatively TRBD2 (7 bases). V was clipped by 1 base and J by 3 bases, with 13 bases between them. The CDR3 loop spans 15 amino acids. The germline V gene encodes CDR1 SGHTA and CDR2 FQGNSA. The CDR3 nucleotides are TGTGCCAGCAGCTTAGTTGGGGGGGCTGTCTACGAGCAGTACTTC. Translation: CASSLVGGAVYEQYF.

This clonotype has more than one count but fewer than ten. The CDR3 sequence is CASSYSGTDFTDTQYF. CDR3 in DNA: TGTGCCAGCAGTTATTCTGGGACAGACTTCACAGATACGCAGTATTTT. The V call is TRBV28, the J call TRBJ2-3, with TRBD1 matching 7 bases. This CDR3 has 16 amino acids. Germline CDR1 and CDR2: MDHEN and SYDVKM. The J segment lost 2 bases and the V segment lost 4 bases, leaving 9 bases of the junction unmatched.

This clonotype was seen just once. The rearrangement joins TRBV20-1 to TRBJ2-7, with a weak D call TRBD2 (6 bases). CDR1 is DFQATT and CDR2 is SNEGSKA in the germline V gene (reference sequence). Deletions cut 4 bases from V and 2 bases from J, with 27 bases between. The CDR3 is 18 amino acids. CDR3 sequence: CSATELGRQPSRTYEQYF. The CDR3 nucleotides are TGCAGTGCTACCGAACTGGGGAGGCAGCCTTCCCGGACCTACGAGCAGTACTTC.

This clonotype was counted a few times. The chain has TRBV10-3 and TRBJ2-7; no firm D call. The CDR3 consists of 14 residues. CDR1 is ENHRY, CDR2 SYGVKD, per germline. V was shortened by 4 bases and J by 5 bases, with 15 bases between the two germline ends. The chain's CDR3 is CAISVYEVGNEQYF. In nucleotides, the CDR3 is TGTGCCATCAGTGTATATGAGGTAGGCAACGAGCAGTACTTC.

The chain joins TRBV29-1 to TRBJ1-2; D is unresolved. The CDR3 totals 13 residues. The ends were cut back, 8 bases at V and 4 bases at J, with 17 bases in the middle. The germline V gene encodes CDR1 SQVTM and CDR2 ANQGSEA. CDR3 nucleotides: TGCAGCTTCTCCGAGGACGGCCGCTATGGCTACACCTTC. Protein sequence: CSFSEDGRYGYTF.

In its sample, this clonotype was seen many times. The J gene is TRBJ2-7, the V gene TRBV11-2; 12 nucleotides line up with TRBD2. Germline loops: CDR1 SGHAT, CDR2 FQNNGV. This CDR3 spans 16 amino acids. Trimming removed 5 bases from V and 4 bases from J; junction bases left unmatched: 9. CDR3 nucleotide sequence: TGTGCCAGCAGCGAGCCCCTAGCGGGAGGGCCATACGAGCAGTACTTC. This gives the protein CASSEPLAGGPYEQYF. The whole variable domain, filled in from reference TRBV11-2 and TRBJ2-7, reads EAGVAQSPRYKIIEKRQSVAFWCNPISGHATLYWYQQILGQGPKLLIQFQNNGVVDDSQLPKDRFSAERLKGVDSTLKIQPAKLEDSAVYLCASSEPLAGGPYEQYFGPGTRLTVT.

This clonotype was seen a few times. This chain uses TRBV7-9 with TRBJ1-6, with TRBD1 matching over 8 bases. The length of the CDR3 is 15 residues. J lost 9 bases, V lost 5 bases, and 9 bases had no gene match. Looked up from germline, CDR1 is SEHNR and CDR2 is FQNEAQ (reference sequence). CDR3 coding DNA: TGTGCCAGCAGCAAAACCGGGACAGGCGGTTCACCCCTCCACTTT. Its protein product is CASSKTGTGGSPLHF.

The table lists this clonotype with a few counts. This chain uses TRBV2 with TRBJ1-5; no definite D call. The germline V gene has CDR1 SNHLY and CDR2 FYNNEI. Trimming removed 7 bases at V and 4 bases at J, with 14 bases between. The CDR3 covers 14 residues. CDR3 nucleotides: TGTGCCAGCACTCGTGGAGGCCGTAATCAGCCCCAGCATTTT. Encoded protein: CASTRGGRNQPQHF.

The chain employs TRBV19 and TRBJ2-7; D is unclear. Trimming took off 1 base at V and 6 bases at J, with 4 bases between the two ends. Germline CDR1 LNHDA, CDR2 SQIVND (reference sequence). This CDR3 region has 11 residues. The CDR3 DNA sequence: TGTGCCAGTAGTATAGGGCTCGAGCAGTACTTC. Translated, it gives CASSIGLEQYF.

The chain carries TRBV10-2 and TRBJ2-3; tentatively, D is TRBD2 (6 bases). The CDR3 consists of 15 residues. CDR1 is WSHSY and CDR2 is SAAADI in the germline V gene. The ends were cut back, 7 bases at V and 2 bases at J, with 16 bases in the middle. The CDR3 DNA reads TGCGCCAGCACTCCCACAGCGGGCTTCACAGATACGCAGTATTTT. Residues: CASTPTAGFTDTQYF.

This clonotype was observed a handful of times. The J gene is TRBJ2-7, the V gene TRBV20-1; D is unclear. This CDR3 region has 12 residues. Germline CDR1 is DFQATT and CDR2 is SNEGSKA (reference sequence). Trimming removed 4 bases from V and 6 bases from J, with 13 bases in between. The CDR3 sequence is CSATRIPTEQYF. The CDR3 DNA is TGCAGTGCTACCCGTATCCCGACCGAGCAGTACTTC.

This sequence joins TRBV7-9 and TRBJ2-2, with D maybe TRBD2 (6 bases). CDR1 is SEHNR, CDR2 FQNEAQ, per germline (reference sequence). Trimming pared 5 bases from V and 0 bases from J, leaving 13 bases between. This CDR3 has 16 residues. This CDR3 reads CASSPLAEPNTGELFF. Here the CDR3 DNA reads TGTGCCAGCAGCCCCTTAGCGGAACCGAACACCGGGGAGCTGTTTTTT.

This clonotype showed up just a few times. The chain is built from TRBV28 and TRBJ1-1; TRBD1 matches 10 bases. From germline, CDR1 is MDHEN and CDR2 SYDVKM. This CDR3 contains 16 residues. V was clipped by 7 bases and J by 5 bases; unmatched bases: 13. The CDR3 spells CASTSLWTGGSTEAFF. In DNA form, the CDR3 reads TGTGCCAGCACCTCCCTTTGGACAGGGGGGAGTACTGAAGCTTTCTTT. The full variable domain, in which reference TRBV28 and TRBJ1-1 provide the parts outside the CDR3, is DVKVTQSSRYLVKRTGEKVFLECVQDMDHENMFWYRQDPGLGLRLIYFSYDVKMKEKGDIPEGYSVSREKKERFSLILESASTNQTSMYLCASTSLWTGGSTEAFFGQGTRLTVV.

This clonotype was detected a few times. This sequence joins TRBV10-3 and TRBJ2-7; 9 bases align to TRBD2. This CDR3 has 17 amino acids. The V gene end was trimmed by 3 bases and the J gene end by 2 bases; junction bases not matched to a gene: 11. Germline V gene data show CDR1 as ENHRY and CDR2 as SYGVKD. CDR3 sequence (DNA): TGTGCCATCAGTGATTTGCCGGGACTAGCTCCTACCTACGAGCAGTACTTC. Translated, it gives CAISDLPGLAPTYEQYF.

V gene TRBV9 combines with J gene TRBJ1-4, with 7 bases fitting TRBD1. The CDR3 consists of 15 residues. The V gene end was trimmed by 0 bases and the J gene end by 8 bases; junction bases not matched to a gene: 7. The germline V gene has CDR1 SGDLS and CDR2 YYNGEE. The DNA of the CDR3 is TGTGCCAGCAGCGTAGAGGGGGACAGTCGAGAAAAACTGTTTTTT. Translated: CASSVEGDSREKLFF. Full variable domain (missing parts from reference TRBV9 and TRBJ1-4): DSGVTQTPKHLITATGQRVTLRCSPRSGDLSVYWYQQSLDQGLQFLIQYYNGEERAKGNILERFSAQQFPDLHSELNLSSLELGDSALYFCASSVEGDSREKLFFGSGTQLSVL.

This clonotype was recorded a few times. The V gene is TRBV10-3, the J gene TRBJ2-3, with unresolved D. This CDR3 spans 16 amino acids. Germline loops: CDR1 ENHRY, CDR2 SYGVKD. Trimming stripped 6 bases from V and 1 base from J, with 17 bases between. The CDR3 region is CAIRVRSILGTDTQYF. The CDR3 bases are TGTGCCATCAGGGTCCGGTCTATTCTGGGCACAGATACGCAGTATTTT.

This clonotype was detected only a few times. The rearrangement links TRBV9 to TRBJ2-1, with a possible D match to TRBD2 (6 bases). Between the trimmed V and J ends, which lost 3 bases and 2 bases, there was a span of 18 bases. CDR3 length: 17 residues. From germline, CDR1 is SGDLS and CDR2 YYNGEE. The CDR3 loop reads CASSGGFGGETYNEQFF. Here the CDR3 DNA reads TGTGCCAGCAGCGGGGGGTTTGGAGGGGAGACCTACAATGAGCAGTTCTTC. The whole variable domain, filled in from reference TRBV9 and TRBJ2-1, reads DSGVTQTPKHLITATGQRVTLRCSPRSGDLSVYWYQQSLDQGLQFLIQYYNGEERAKGNILERFSAQQFPDLHSELNLSSLELGDSALYFCASSGGFGGETYNEQFFGPGTRLTVL.

The chain combines TRBV27 with TRBJ2-3, with 11 nucleotides matching TRBD2. V was clipped by 4 bases and J by 2 bases; unmatched bases: 8. The CDR3 extends over 17 amino acids. Germline V gene data show CDR1 as MNHEY and CDR2 as SMNVEV (reference sequence). CDR3 sequence reads: CASSSKLAGALTDTQYF. CDR3 in DNA: TGTGCCAGCAGTTCCAAACTAGCGGGAGCTCTCACAGATACGCAGTATTTT.

There are many counts of this clonotype. V and J are TRBV11-3 and TRBJ2-2; D possibly corresponds to TRBD1 (5 bases). This CDR3 is built from 18 residues. Trimming left V 3 bases short and J 1 base short, with 18 bases between. CDR1 is SGHNT and CDR2 is YENEEA in the germline V gene. In DNA, the CDR3 is TGTGCCAGCAGCTTTTTTTGGCAGGGCAAGAAGAACACCGGGGAGCTGTTTTTT. This gives the protein CASSFFWQGKKNTGELFF.